This TCR beta chain was captured by sequencing in a study of cytomegalovirus exposure and HLA in healthy donors. The wider study: The approximately 130 validation repertoires matched the 600 to 700 first-cohort repertoires in platform, a later analysis reported.

This CDR3 comprises 16 residues. Germline V lookup: CDR1 MDHEN, CDR2 SYDVKM. Deletions cut 4 bases from V and 4 bases from J, with 19 bases between. Data came from immunoSEQ multiplex PCR; TCRdb stores just in-frame clones and leaves some out. The table includes some 210,000 clones, approximately 87% detected once. This TCR derives from a woman in her late teens or twenties in good health and CMV-seronegative. Sequences were obtained from PBMCs. The J gene is TRBJ1-2, the V gene TRBV28; D perhaps matches TRBD1 (5 bases). CDR3 sequence: CASSSGASGSTYGYTF. The CDR3 bases are TGTGCCAGCAGTTCCGGGGCCTCCGGCTCTACCTATGGCTACACCTTC.